The 24 T cell receptor beta chains given below trace back to one sample, sequenced in a study of blood T cell repertoires in COVID-19. Assay used: immunoSEQ multiplex PCR; TCRdb lists only in-frame clones, some missing. The profile shows about 140,000 clones, over 80% of them singletons. The specimen sequenced was peripheral blood. Receptors were obtained from a man aged 30 to 39 with COVID-19, enrolled during active disease.

The DNA of the CDR3 is TGTGCCAGCAGTTTATTCGGAAGGGCTAGCTCGGGTCCTCAAGAGACCCAGTACTTC. Protein: CASSLFGRASSGPQETQYF. The gene calls are TRBV28 and TRBJ2-5, with TRBD2 as a possible D gene (5 bases). Germline lookup yields CDR1 MDHEN and CDR2 SYDVKM. The length of the CDR3 is 19 residues. Trimming shortened V by 1 base and J by 2 bases, and 23 bases separated the two germline ends.

With regard to this clone: Relative to the germline gene, one junction end is altered; a read error may explain this. This chain uses TRBV28 with TRBJ2-7, with TRBD1 as a possible D gene (5 bases). The CDR3 sequence is 13 residues long. The germline V gene has CDR1 MDHEN and CDR2 SYDVKM. In DNA, the CDR3 is TGTGCCACCAGTAAGGGGCAACCCTCCGAGCAGTACTTC. The encoded protein is CATSKGQPSEQYF.

The rearrangement uses TRBV28 and TRBJ1-2; 7 nucleotides match TRBD1. Germline values: CDR1 MDHEN, CDR2 SYDVKM. The V gene end was trimmed by 5 bases and the J gene end by 5 bases; junction bases not matched to a gene: 8. The CDR3 length is 14 residues. CDR3 loop: CASSPGAGGYGYTF. DNA for the CDR3: TGTGCCAGCAGTCCCGGGGCAGGGGGGTATGGCTACACCTTC.

V usage is TRBV5-1 and J usage is TRBJ1-1; D is possibly TRBD1 (5 bases). The V end was cut by 3 bases, the J end by 4 bases, with 13 bases between. The CDR3 loop spans 14 amino acids. From germline, CDR1 is SGHRS and CDR2 YFSETQ. The CDR3 protein is CASSSGFQGTEAFF. The CDR3 coding sequence is TGCGCCAGCAGCTCAGGGTTCCAGGGCACTGAAGCTTTCTTT. The full variable domain, rest sourced from reference TRBV5-1 and TRBJ1-1, is KAGVTQTPRYLIKTRGQQVTLSCSPISGHRSVSWYQQTPGQGLQFLFEYFSETQRNKGNFPGRFSGRQFSNSRSEMNVSTLELGDSALYLCASSSGFQGTEAFFGQGTRLTVV.

This rearrangement joins TRBV11-1 to TRBJ1-1; 9 positions match TRBD1. The CDR3 is 16 residues long. The germline gives CDR1 SGHAT, CDR2 FQDESV (reference sequence). Germline trimming cut 4 bases from V and 4 bases from J; bases unmatched to any gene: 10. The chain's CDR3 is CASSSLQGAGRTEAFF. CDR3 nucleotides: TGTGCCAGCAGCTCCCTACAGGGGGCGGGCCGCACTGAAGCTTTCTTT.

This chain uses TRBV5-1 with TRBJ1-1; perhaps TRBD1 as D (5 bases). Germline V lookup: CDR1 SGHRS, CDR2 YFSETQ. The CDR3 consists of 13 residues. The ends were cut back, 4 bases at V and 8 bases at J, with 15 bases in the middle. CDR3 sequence reads: CASSPETGVEAFF. As DNA, the CDR3 is TGCGCCAGCAGCCCCGAAACAGGTGTAGAAGCTTTCTTT.

In this sample, this clone turned up a few times. The chain carries TRBV11-2 and TRBJ2-3, with 9 positions matching TRBD2. Germline CDR1 is SGHAT and CDR2 is FQNNGV. The V segment lost 5 bases and the J segment 4 bases; nucleotides outside the gene matches: 7. The CDR3 length is 15 residues. For the CDR3, the DNA is TGTGCCAGCAGCCAGACTGGGACTAGCTCAGATACGCAGTATTTT. Its translation is CASSQTGTSSDTQYF.

V is TRBV24-1 and J is TRBJ2-1, with TRBD1 identical over 7 bases. The CDR3 contains 15 residues. From germline, CDR1 is KGHDR and CDR2 SFDVKD. Losses at the gene ends were 5 bases for V and 7 bases for J; bases not matched to a gene: 10. Written as DNA, the CDR3 is TGTGCCACCAGTGGTGGCAGGGGGTTTGCGAATGAGCAGTTCTTC. Protein product: CATSGGRGFANEQFF.

The chain couples TRBV7-8 to TRBJ1-5; D is possibly TRBD1 (6 bases). Germline V lookup: CDR1 SGHVS, CDR2 FQNEAQ. V was cut by 5 bases and J by 2 bases, with 31 bases left in between. The CDR3 sequence is 21 residues long. CDR3 amino acids: CASSPMAGGGAGSWGNQPQHF. The CDR3 region has the DNA TGTGCCAGCAGCCCCATGGCCGGGGGGGGCGCGGGGTCGTGGGGCAATCAGCCCCAGCATTTT.

The chain recombines TRBV5-8 with TRBJ1-3; tentative D call: TRBD1 (5 bases). Germline CDR1 reads SGHTS; CDR2 reads YDEGEE. The V end was cut by 0 bases, the J end by 7 bases, with 14 bases between. The CDR3 spans 15 residues. For the CDR3, the DNA is TGTGCCAGCAGCTTGGCCGGGACTTTAACGAACACCATATATTTT. Translated, it gives CASSLAGTLTNTIYF.

This rearrangement joins TRBV5-6 to TRBJ2-5, with 12 nucleotides matching TRBD1. V lost 4 bases, J lost 5 bases, and 6 bases stayed unmatched. This CDR3 has 15 residues. Looked up from germline, CDR1 is SGHDT and CDR2 is YYEEEE. Here the CDR3 reads CASSRGQGASETQYF. The CDR3 DNA follows: TGTGCCAGCAGCCGGGGACAGGGGGCATCGGAGACCCAGTACTTC.

The genes are TRBV7-2 and TRBJ2-1, with TRBD2 matching 10 bases. With V trimmed by 5 bases and J by 6 bases, 7 bases remained unmatched. The length of the CDR3 is 15 residues. Germline V gene lookup returns CDR1 SGHTA and CDR2 FQGNSA. The CDR3 protein is CASSTTSGKGNEQFF. DNA of the CDR3: TGTGCCAGCAGCACAACTAGCGGGAAGGGCAATGAGCAGTTCTTC.

V is TRBV5-6 and J is TRBJ1-1; the D gene is possibly TRBD1 (5 bases). The CDR3 is 14 amino acids. The V end was cut by 0 bases, the J end by 3 bases, with 9 bases between. Germline V gene data show CDR1 as SGHDT and CDR2 as YYEEEE. Here the CDR3 reads CASSLERGDTEAFF. The CDR3 DNA reads TGTGCCAGCAGCTTGGAAAGGGGCGACACTGAAGCTTTCTTT.

This clone was recorded a few times. CDR3 in DNA: TGTGCCAGAGCGACAGGGGGAAACACCATATATTTT. It is translated as CARATGGNTIYF. The V gene is TRBV2, the J gene TRBJ1-3, with 7 bases aligning to TRBD1. Losses at the gene ends were 9 bases for V and 4 bases for J; bases not matched to a gene: 3. Germline V CDR1 and CDR2: SNHLY, FYNNEI. The CDR3 spans 12 residues.

The chain joins TRBV5-1 to TRBJ2-4; 8 nucleotides match TRBD1. CDR3 length equals 16 residues. V gave up 9 bases and J gave up 3 bases; unmatched junction bases: 14. Germline CDR1 and CDR2: SGHRS and YFSETQ. The CDR3 DNA reads TGCGCCACCACACGCCGGGACAGGCCTCGCAAAAACATTCAGTACTTC. Protein product: CATTRRDRPRKNIQYF.

The chain carries TRBV6-5 and TRBJ2-3, with D perhaps matching TRBD1 (7 bases). CDR1 is MNHEY and CDR2 is SVGAGI in the germline V gene. The CDR3 spans 14 residues. With 7 bases removed from V and 1 base from J, the gap between germline ends came to 12 bases. CDR3 sequence (DNA): TGTGCCAGCACCCCCAGGGGGGGCACAGATACGCAGTATTTT. This codes for CASTPRGGTDTQYF.

The chain carries TRBV5-6 and TRBJ1-3; D remains ambiguous. Germline V gene sequence: CDR1 SGHDT, CDR2 YYEEEE. The V end lost 2 bases, the J end lost 4 bases, and 10 bases lay between the germline ends. There are 14 residues in the CDR3. The DNA for the CDR3 is TGTGCCAGCAGCTTACCGGGGAGGGGAAACACCATATATTTT. It codes for CASSLPGRGNTIYF.

J is TRBJ2-3 and V is TRBV11-3; 8 bases fit TRBD2. The CDR3 extends over 14 amino acids. Germline assignment: CDR1 SGHNT and CDR2 YENEEA. The V segment lost 5 bases and the J segment 4 bases; nucleotides outside the gene matches: 5. CDR3 residues: CASSGSGSADTQYF. CDR3 bases: TGTGCCAGCAGCGGGAGCGGGAGCGCAGATACGCAGTATTTT.

The chain is built from TRBV11-2 and TRBJ2-7; 10 positions match TRBD1. V gave up 4 bases and J gave up 3 bases; unmatched junction bases: 6. Germline values: CDR1 SGHAT, CDR2 FQNNGV. The CDR3 sequence is 15 residues long. The CDR3 protein is CASSSPGTGDYEQYF. The CDR3 coding sequence is TGTGCCAGCAGCTCTCCCGGGACAGGGGACTACGAGCAGTACTTC.

The rearrangement joins TRBV16 to TRBJ2-5; a weak D match, TRBD2 (5 bases). Looked up from germline, CDR1 is KGHSY and CDR2 is FQNENV. The CDR3 is made up of 14 amino acids. The V gene lost 0 bases and the J gene lost 5 bases, with 10 bases spanning the gap. For the CDR3, the DNA is TGTGCCAGCAGCCAATCACCGGGGTGGGAGACCCAGTACTTC. Its translation: CASSQSPGWETQYF.

J is TRBJ2-1 and V is TRBV5-8; 7 bases line up with TRBD1. J lost 8 bases, V lost 0 bases, and 11 bases had no gene match. Germline CDR1 and CDR2: SGHTS and YDEGEE. CDR3 size: 16 residues. CDR3 protein: CASSLGPETGTDEQFF. CDR3 nucleotides: TGTGCCAGCAGCTTGGGGCCCGAGACAGGGACGGATGAGCAGTTCTTC.

V gene TRBV28 combines with J gene TRBJ1-3, with D uncertain. V lost 3 bases and J lost 6, with 12 bases in between. The CDR3 extends over 14 amino acids. Germline assignment: CDR1 MDHEN and CDR2 SYDVKM. The CDR3 DNA reads TGTGCCAGCAGTTTTGGGCAGGTTAAAAACACCATATATTTT. Protein: CASSFGQVKNTIYF.

V usage is TRBV5-1 and J usage is TRBJ1-4; 8 bases are a match to TRBD1. Germline V CDR1 and CDR2: SGHRS, YFSETQ. This CDR3 comprises 15 residues. Losses at the gene ends were 4 bases for V and 3 bases for J; bases not matched to a gene: 5. The CDR3 DNA follows: TGCGCCAGCAGCGTCAGGGGGCCGGCTAATGAAAAACTGTTTTTT. Protein sequence: CASSVRGPANEKLFF.

The chain has TRBV19 and TRBJ2-1; D remains unclear. The CDR3 contains 16 residues. Germline CDR1 and CDR2: LNHDA and SQIVND (reference sequence). V lost 7 bases and J 0 bases, leaving 16 bases between the germline ends. The CDR3: CASTNFQASSYNEQFF. The CDR3 DNA reads as TGTGCCAGTACAAACTTCCAGGCCTCCTCCTACAATGAGCAGTTCTTC.